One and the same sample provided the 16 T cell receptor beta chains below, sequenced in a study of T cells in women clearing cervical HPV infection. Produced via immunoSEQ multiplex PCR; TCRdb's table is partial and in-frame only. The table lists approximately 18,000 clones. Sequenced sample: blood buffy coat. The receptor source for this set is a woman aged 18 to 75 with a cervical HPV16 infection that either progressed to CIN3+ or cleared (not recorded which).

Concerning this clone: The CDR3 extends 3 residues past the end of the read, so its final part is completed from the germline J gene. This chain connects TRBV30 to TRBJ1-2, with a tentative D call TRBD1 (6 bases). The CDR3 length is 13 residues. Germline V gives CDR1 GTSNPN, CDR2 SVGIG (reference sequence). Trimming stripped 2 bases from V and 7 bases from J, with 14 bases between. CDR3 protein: CAWSPMGAGGYTF. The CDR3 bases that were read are TGTGCCTGGAGTCCGATGGGGGCGGGTGGC.

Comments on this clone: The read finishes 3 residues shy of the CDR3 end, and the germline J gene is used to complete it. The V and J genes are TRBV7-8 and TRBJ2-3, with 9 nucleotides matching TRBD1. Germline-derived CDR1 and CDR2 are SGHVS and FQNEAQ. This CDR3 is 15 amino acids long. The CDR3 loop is CASSATNRGLETQYF. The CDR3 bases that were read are TGTGCCAGCAGCGCTACGAACAGGGGGCTGGAGACG.

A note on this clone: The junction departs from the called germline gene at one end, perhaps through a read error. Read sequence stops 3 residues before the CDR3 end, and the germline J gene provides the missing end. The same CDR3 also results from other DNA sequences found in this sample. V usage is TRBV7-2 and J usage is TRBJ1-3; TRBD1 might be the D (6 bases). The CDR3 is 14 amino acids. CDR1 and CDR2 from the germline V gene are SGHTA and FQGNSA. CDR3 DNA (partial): TGTGCCAGCAGTCACAGGGTCTCTGGAAACACG. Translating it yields CASSHRVSGNT. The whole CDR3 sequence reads CASSHRVSGNTIYF.

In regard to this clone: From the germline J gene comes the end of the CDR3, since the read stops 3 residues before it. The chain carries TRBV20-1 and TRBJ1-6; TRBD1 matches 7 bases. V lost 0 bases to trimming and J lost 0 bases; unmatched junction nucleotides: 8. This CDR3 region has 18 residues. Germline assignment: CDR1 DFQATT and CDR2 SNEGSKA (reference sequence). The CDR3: CSARDLVQGISYNSPLHF. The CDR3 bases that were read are TGCAGTGCTAGAGATTTGGTACAGGGGATCTCCTATAATTCACCC.

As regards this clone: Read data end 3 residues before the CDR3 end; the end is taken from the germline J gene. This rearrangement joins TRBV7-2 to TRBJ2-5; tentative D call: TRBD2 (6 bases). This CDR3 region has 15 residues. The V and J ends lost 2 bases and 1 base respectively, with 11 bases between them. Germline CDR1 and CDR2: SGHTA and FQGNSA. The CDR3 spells CASSLSGLTQETQYF. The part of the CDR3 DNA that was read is TGTGCCAGCAGCTTATCGGGACTGACCCAAGAGACC.

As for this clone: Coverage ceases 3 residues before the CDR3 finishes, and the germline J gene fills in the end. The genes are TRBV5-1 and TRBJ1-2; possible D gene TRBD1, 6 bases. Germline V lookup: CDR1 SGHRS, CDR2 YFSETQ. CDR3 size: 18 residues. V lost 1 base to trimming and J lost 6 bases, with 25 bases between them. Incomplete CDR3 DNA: TGCGCCAGCAGCTTGTACCCTACTGGACAGAGGGCTGAGGATGGC. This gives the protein CASSLYPTGQRAEDG. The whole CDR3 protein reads CASSLYPTGQRAEDGYTF. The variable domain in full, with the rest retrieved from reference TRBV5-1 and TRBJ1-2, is KAGVTQTPRYLIKTRGQQVTLSCSPISGHRSVSWYQQTPGQGLQFLFEYFSETQRNKGNFPGRFSGRQFSNSRSEMNVSTLELGDSALYLCASSLYPTGQRAEDGYTFGSGTRLTVV.

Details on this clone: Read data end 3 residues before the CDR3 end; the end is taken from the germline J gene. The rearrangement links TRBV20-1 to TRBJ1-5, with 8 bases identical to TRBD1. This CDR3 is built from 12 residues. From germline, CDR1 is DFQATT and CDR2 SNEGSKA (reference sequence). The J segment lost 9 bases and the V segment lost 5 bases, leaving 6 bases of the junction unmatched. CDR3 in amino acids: CSAADRGTPQHF. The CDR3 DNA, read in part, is TGCAGTGCTGCCGACAGGGGAACGCCC.

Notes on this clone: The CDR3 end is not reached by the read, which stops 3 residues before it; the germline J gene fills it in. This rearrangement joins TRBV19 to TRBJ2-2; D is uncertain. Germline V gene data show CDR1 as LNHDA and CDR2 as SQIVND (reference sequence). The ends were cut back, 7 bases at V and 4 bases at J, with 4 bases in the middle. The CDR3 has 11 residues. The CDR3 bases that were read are TGTGCCAGTATCGGCACCGGGGAG. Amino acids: CASIGTGE. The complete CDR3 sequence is CASIGTGELFF. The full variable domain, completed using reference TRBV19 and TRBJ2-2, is DGGITQSPKYLFRKEGQNVTLSCEQNLNHDAMYWYRQDPGQGLRLIYYSQIVNDFQKGDIAEGYSVSREKKESFPLTVTSAQKNPTAFYLCASIGTGELFFGEGSRLTVL.

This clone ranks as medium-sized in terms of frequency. CDR3 protein: CSATDRLGNSPLHF. CDR3 bases read: TGCAGTGCCACCGACAGGTTGGGTAATTCACCC. The chain is built from TRBV20-1 and TRBJ1-6; tentatively, D is TRBD1 (6 bases). The CDR3 end lies 3 residues beyond the end of the read and is filled in from the germline J gene. Trimming stripped 6 bases from V and 6 bases from J, with 15 bases between. The CDR3 runs 14 residues. CDR1 is DFQATT, CDR2 SNEGSKA, per germline (reference sequence).

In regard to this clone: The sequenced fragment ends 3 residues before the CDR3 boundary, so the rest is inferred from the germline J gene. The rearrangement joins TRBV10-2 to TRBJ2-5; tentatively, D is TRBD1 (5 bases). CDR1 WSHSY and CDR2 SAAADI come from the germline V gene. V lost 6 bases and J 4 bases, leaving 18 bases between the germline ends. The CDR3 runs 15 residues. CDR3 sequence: CASSPNQGWVETQYF. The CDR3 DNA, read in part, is TGCGCCAGCAGCCCGAACCAGGGTTGGGTAGAGACC.

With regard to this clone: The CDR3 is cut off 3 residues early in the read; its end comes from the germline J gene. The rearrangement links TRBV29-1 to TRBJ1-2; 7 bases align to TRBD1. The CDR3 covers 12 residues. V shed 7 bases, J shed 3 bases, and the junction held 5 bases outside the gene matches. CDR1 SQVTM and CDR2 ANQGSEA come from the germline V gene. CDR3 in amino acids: CSDRGVDYGYTF. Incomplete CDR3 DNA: TGCAGCGACAGGGGAGTCGACTATGGC.

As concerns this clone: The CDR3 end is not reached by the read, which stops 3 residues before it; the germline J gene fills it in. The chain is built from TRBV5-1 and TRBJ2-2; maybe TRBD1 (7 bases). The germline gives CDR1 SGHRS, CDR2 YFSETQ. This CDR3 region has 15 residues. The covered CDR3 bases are TGCGCCAGCAGCTTGGCGGCAGGGGGAGGTTCACCG. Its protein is CASSLAAGGGSP. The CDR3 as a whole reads CASSLAAGGGSPLFF. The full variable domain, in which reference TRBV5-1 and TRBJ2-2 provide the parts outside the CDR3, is KAGVTQTPRYLIKTRGQQVTLSCSPISGHRSVSWYQQTPGQGLQFLFEYFSETQRNKGNFPGRFSGRQFSNSRSEMNVSTLELGDSALYLCASSLAAGGGSPLFFGEGSRLTVL.

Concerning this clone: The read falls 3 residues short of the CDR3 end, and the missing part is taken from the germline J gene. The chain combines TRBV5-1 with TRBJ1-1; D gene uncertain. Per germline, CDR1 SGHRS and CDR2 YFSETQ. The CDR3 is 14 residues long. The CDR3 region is CASSLEDNRSQAFF. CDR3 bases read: TGCGCCAGCAGCTTGGAGGATAACAGATCCCAA. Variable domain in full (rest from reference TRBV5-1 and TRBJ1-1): KAGVTQTPRYLIKTRGQQVTLSCSPISGHRSVSWYQQTPGQGLQFLFEYFSETQRNKGNFPGRFSGRQFSNSRSEMNVSTLELGDSALYLCASSLEDNRSQAFFGQGTRLTVV.

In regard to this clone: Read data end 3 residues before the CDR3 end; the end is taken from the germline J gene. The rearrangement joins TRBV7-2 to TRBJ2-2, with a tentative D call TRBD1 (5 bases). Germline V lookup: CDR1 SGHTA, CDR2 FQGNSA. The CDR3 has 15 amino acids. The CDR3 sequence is CASKAGLGVDEKLFF. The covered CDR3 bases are TGTGCCAGCAAAGCAGGTCTAGGGGTGGATGAAAAG.

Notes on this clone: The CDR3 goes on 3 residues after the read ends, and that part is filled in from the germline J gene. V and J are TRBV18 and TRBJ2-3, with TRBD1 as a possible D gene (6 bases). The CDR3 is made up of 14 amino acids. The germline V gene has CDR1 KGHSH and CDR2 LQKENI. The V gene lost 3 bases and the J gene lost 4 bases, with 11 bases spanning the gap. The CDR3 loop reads CASSPTQGSDTQYF. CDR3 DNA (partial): TGTGCCAGCTCACCTACCCAGGGGTCAGATACG.

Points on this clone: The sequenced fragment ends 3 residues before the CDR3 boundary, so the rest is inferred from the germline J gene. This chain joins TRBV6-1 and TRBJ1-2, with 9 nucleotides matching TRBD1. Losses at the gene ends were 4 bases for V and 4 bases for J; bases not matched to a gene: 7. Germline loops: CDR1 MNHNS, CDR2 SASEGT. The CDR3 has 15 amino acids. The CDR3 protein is CASSAPGQGPYGYTF. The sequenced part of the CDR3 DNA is TGTGCCAGCAGTGCGCCGGGACAGGGACCCTATGGC.